The 4 T cell receptor beta chains below come from one sample, sequenced in a study of T cells in Graves' hyperthyroidism and ophthalmopathy. RNA transcripts provided the source from which TCR beta CDR3 regions were amplified. In the first-round RT-PCR of the TCR CDR3, the HTBI primer set was used. Each CDR3 protein gets one entry after TCRdb re-called the multiplex PCR reads with MiXCR. The table has around 500,000 distinct CDR3 sequences, 14% seen once. Sequenced sample: blood. These receptors were obtained from a woman between 40 and 50 years old with Graves' hyperthyroidism.

This clonotype was seen at least ten times. The chain has TRBV30 and TRBJ2-5; D may be TRBD2 (5 bases). Trimming took off 2 bases at V and 4 bases at J, with 8 bases between the two ends. Germline V lookup: CDR1 GTSNPN, CDR2 SVGIG (reference sequence). The CDR3 is made up of 12 amino acids. CDR3 nucleotide sequence: TGTGCCTGGAGTCCTGAGGGAGAGACCCAGTACTTC. It translates to CAWSPEGETQYF. Supplemented by reference TRBV30 and TRBJ2-5, the full variable domain reads SQTIHQWPATLVQPVGSPLSLECTVEGTSNPNLYWYRQAAGRGLQLLFYSVGIGQISSEVPQNLSASRPQDRQFILSSKKLLLSDSGFYLCAWSPEGETQYFGPGTRLLVL.

This clonotype was found many times. The chain has TRBV28 and TRBJ1-2; TRBD1 is a possible D gene (5 bases). This CDR3 is built from 15 residues. Germline V lookup: CDR1 MDHEN, CDR2 SYDVKM. V was trimmed by 7 bases and J by 1 base, leaving 16 bases between them. The CDR3 is CASIQGAGLNYGYTF. The CDR3 coding sequence is TGTGCCAGCATCCAAGGGGCAGGCCTTAACTATGGCTACACCTTC.

Ten or more counts support this clonotype. The chain couples TRBV28 to TRBJ1-5, with 9 bases lining up with TRBD1. The germline V gene has CDR1 MDHEN and CDR2 SYDVKM. The CDR3 length is 15 residues. V lost 10 bases and J lost 2; bases outside the gene matches: 9. The CDR3 coding sequence is TGTGCCACTACGGGGACAGGGAAGGGCAATCAGCCCCAGCATTTT. Amino acid sequence: CATTGTGKGNQPQHF.

Concerning this clonotype itself: This may be a read error, as it is one base from a much larger clone. The V call is TRBV5-6, the J call TRBJ2-5; D gene unclear. The CDR3 extends over 12 amino acids. CDR1 and CDR2 from the germline V gene are SGHDT and YYEEEE. For the CDR3, the DNA is TGTGACAGCAAAGATCACCAAGAGACCCAGTACTTC. Translating it yields CDSKDHQETQYF. The complete variable domain, with remaining parts taken from reference TRBV5-6 and TRBJ2-5, reads DAGVTQSPTHLIKTRGQQVTLRCSPKSGHDTVSWYQQALGQGPQFIFQYYEEEERQRGNFPDRFSGHQFPNYSSELNVNALLLGDSALYLCDSKDHQETQYFGPGTRLLVL.